This TCR beta chain was documented in a study of blood T cell repertoires in COVID-19. Study background: COVID-19 samples from acute and convalescent phases originated in the United States, Italy and Spain. The analysed material was cDNA or gDNA that came from T cells, B-cell-depleted T cells, or PBMCs.

Original processing notes: Estimation of nucleated cell counts relied on the amplification of reference gene primers. The protocol was immunoSEQ multiplex PCR, while the TCRdb copy is restricted to in-frame clones and leaves out a portion. D and trimming were read from the DNA, whereas the V and J calls and clone size are those reported in that table. The sample holds under 150,000 clones; over 60% are singletons and the top ten take 3% to 4.5%. This clone was detected only a few times. The V end was cut by 0 bases, the J end by 7 bases, with 13 bases between. Germline CDR1 is LNHNV and CDR2 is YYDKDF (reference sequence). This CDR3 contains 15 residues.

Specimen: peripheral blood. The clonotype comes from a woman older than 75 with acute or convalescent COVID-19. The chain has TRBV15 and TRBJ1-5; D is possibly TRBD1 (6 bases). CDR3 region: CATSRELQGVQPQHF. CDR3 nucleotide sequence: TGTGCCACCAGCAGAGAACTACAGGGAGTCCAGCCCCAGCATTTT.